These T cell receptor beta chains were read from a single sample in a study of T-cell memory formation after mild COVID-19. In TCRdb, the 5' RACE reads were re-called with MiXCR into one record per CDR3 protein. The sample records roughly 280,000 distinct CDR3 sequences, under 20% being singletons. The sequencing sample was made of PBMCs or a T cell subset sorted from them (not recorded which). The receptors derive from a man between 18 and 29 years old who had mild COVID-19 (a few samples of this study predate the infection). Cell type and time point are not known. The CDR3 runs from the conserved cysteine through the conserved F or W. The order of the fields is clone size, D gene, V gene, J gene, CDR3 protein, CDR3 DNA. The D gene is left open where the match is weak. Not all rows give a size; the values are once, few, many and, for expanded clones, a class.

abundance: few
d_gene: NA
v_gene: TRBV5-1
j_gene: TRBJ1-2
CDR3aa: CASSFRGDYGYTF
CDR3nt: TGCGCCAGCAGCTTCCGCGGGGACTATGGCTACACCTTC

abundance: many
d_gene: TRBD2
v_gene: TRBV12-3/TRBV12-4
j_gene: TRBJ2-3
CDR3aa: CASSDSGSVTQYF
CDR3nt: TGTGCCAGCAGCGATAGCGGGAGCGTTACGCAGTATTTT

abundance: few
d_gene: NA
v_gene: TRBV4-2
j_gene: TRBJ1-5
CDR3aa: CASSQVDSIGVDQPQHF
CDR3nt: TGTGCCAGCAGCCAAGTCGATAGTATCGGGGTGGATCAGCCCCAGCATTTT

abundance: few
d_gene: TRBD1
v_gene: TRBV15
j_gene: TRBJ1-2
CDR3aa: CATSRAPGTGFGYTF
CDR3nt: TGTGCCACCAGCAGAGCTCCCGGGACAGGATTTGGCTACACCTTC

abundance: NA
d_gene: TRBD1
v_gene: TRBV11-2
j_gene: TRBJ1-2
CDR3aa: CASGQPGQGGLRGYTF
CDR3nt: TGTGCCAGCGGCCAGCCGGGACAGGGAGGCCTCCGAGGCTACACCTTC

abundance: few
d_gene: TRBD1
v_gene: TRBV20-1
j_gene: TRBJ1-4
CDR3aa: CSAEGQSNEKLFF
CDR3nt: TGCAGTGCTGAGGGACAGAGTAATGAAAAACTGTTTTTT

abundance: many
d_gene: NA
v_gene: TRBV7-3
j_gene: TRBJ2-1
CDR3aa: CASSLGAGSYNEQFF
CDR3nt: TGTGCCAGCAGCTTGGGGGCGGGGTCCTACAATGAGCAGTTCTTC

abundance: few
d_gene: NA
v_gene: TRBV2
j_gene: TRBJ1-6
CDR3aa: CASRYNSPLHF
CDR3nt: TGTGCCAGCAGGTACAATTCACCCCTCCACTTT

abundance: NA
d_gene: NA
v_gene: TRBV12-3/TRBV12-4
j_gene: TRBJ2-5
CDR3aa: CASSLRRVETQYF
CDR3nt: TGTGCCAGCAGTTTACGGCGGGTTGAGACCCAGTACTTC

abundance: NA
d_gene: NA
v_gene: TRBV27
j_gene: TRBJ1-5
CDR3aa: CASSLSAGHNQPQHF
CDR3nt: TGTGCCAGCAGTTTATCGGCCGGACACAATCAGCCCCAGCATTTT

abundance: NA
d_gene: TRBD1
v_gene: TRBV5-1
j_gene: TRBJ1-6
CDR3aa: CASSPKGTGASPLHF
CDR3nt: TGCGCCAGCAGCCCGAAGGGGACAGGGGCCTCACCCCTCCACTTT

abundance: many
d_gene: NA
v_gene: TRBV5-1
j_gene: TRBJ2-7
CDR3aa: CASSFRQESYEQYF
CDR3nt: TGCGCCAGCAGTTTTCGACAGGAGTCCTACGAGCAGTACTTC

abundance: many
d_gene: NA
v_gene: TRBV19
j_gene: TRBJ2-2
CDR3aa: CATSGTANTGELFF
CDR3nt: TGTGCCACCTCGGGGACCGCGAACACCGGGGAGCTGTTTTTT

abundance: few
d_gene: NA
v_gene: TRBV5-1
j_gene: TRBJ1-3
CDR3aa: CASSSGGTSGNTIYF
CDR3nt: TGCGCCAGCAGTAGTGGCGGAACCTCTGGAAACACCATATATTTT

abundance: few
d_gene: TRBD2
v_gene: TRBV20-1
j_gene: TRBJ2-3
CDR3aa: CSARVLSSGAGDTQYF
CDR3nt: TGCAGTGCTAGAGTACTAAGTAGCGGGGCCGGAGATACGCAGTATTTT

abundance: few
d_gene: NA
v_gene: TRBV15
j_gene: TRBJ2-3
CDR3aa: CATSRGLPQYF
CDR3nt: TGTGCCACCAGCCGAGGACTCCCGCAGTATTTT

abundance: NA
d_gene: NA
v_gene: TRBV5-1
j_gene: TRBJ1-2
CDR3aa: CASSARDASYGYTF
CDR3nt: TGCGCCAGCAGCGCGCGGGACGCTAGCTATGGCTACACCTTC

abundance: many
d_gene: TRBD2
v_gene: TRBV7-9
j_gene: TRBJ2-1
CDR3aa: CASSGRGNEQFF
CDR3nt: TGTGCCAGCAGCGGGAGGGGCAATGAGCAGTTCTTC